A single sample is the source of the 23 T cell receptor beta chains below, sequenced in a study of T cells after posttransplantation cyclophosphamide. Method: immunoSEQ multiplex PCR; TCRdb's copy keeps in-frame clones and lacks some. The repertoire includes 4,000 or so clones, approximately 69% of them detected once, and approximately 44% sits in the top ten. A marrow graft followed busulfan-fludarabine conditioning, with cyclophosphamide on days +3 and +4. The sample in question was CD8+ T cells sorted from PBMCs, obtained around 1,100 days after allogeneic stem cell transplant with posttransplant cyclophosphamide. These receptors originate from a female patient between 40 and 55 years old who received an allogeneic stem cell transplant from a related donor, was CMV-positive, and had no GVHD. Some T cells could come from the graft donor.

This rearrangement joins TRBV9 to TRBJ2-7, with D unresolved. The CDR3 runs 15 residues. Trimming removed 10 bases at V and 4 bases at J, with 24 bases between. Germline V lookup: CDR1 SGDLS, CDR2 YYNGEE. In DNA, the CDR3 is TGTGCCTTTTTTATCAAACAGAAGACGGCATACGAGCAGTACTTC. Translation gives CAFFIKQKTAYEQYF.

This sequence joins TRBV11-2 and TRBJ2-1; 7 bases map to TRBD2. The CDR3 has 15 residues. Germline-derived CDR1 and CDR2 are SGHAT and FQNNGV. V shed 2 bases, J shed 5 bases, and the junction held 6 bases outside the gene matches. This CDR3 is CASSLISGGHNEQFF. DNA for the CDR3: TGTGCCAGCAGCTTAATATCGGGGGGACACAATGAGCAGTTCTTC.

The chain carries TRBV5-1 and TRBJ1-2; D perhaps matches TRBD1 (5 bases). V lost 2 bases and J 3 bases, leaving 11 bases between the germline ends. This CDR3 comprises 14 residues. The V gene's germline CDR1 is SGHRS and CDR2 YFSETQ. The CDR3 here is CASSFYGGDYGYTF. The CDR3 nucleotides read TGCGCCAGCAGCTTTTACGGGGGGGACTATGGCTACACCTTC.

With respect to this clone: This same CDR3 is encoded by further DNA sequences in the sample. The V call is TRBV9, the J call TRBJ2-7; maybe TRBD1 (6 bases). CDR3 size: 15 residues. The V end lost 8 bases, the J end lost 4 bases, and 22 bases lay between the germline ends. Germline V gene lookup returns CDR1 SGDLS and CDR2 YYNGEE. Written as DNA, the CDR3 is TGTGCCAGTAGTTTCAAGCAGGGGACGGCATACGAGCAGTACTTC. It encodes CASSFKQGTAYEQYF.

The chain employs TRBV19 and TRBJ2-3; 13 nucleotides align to TRBD2. Germline assignment: CDR1 LNHDA and CDR2 SQIVND (reference sequence). The CDR3 covers 15 residues. Germline trimming cut 8 bases from V and 6 bases from J; bases unmatched to any gene: 8. This chain's CDR3 is CASYSGTSGDDTQYF. The CDR3 nucleotides read TGTGCCAGTTACTCAGGGACTAGCGGGGACGATACGCAGTATTTT.

A few counts support this clone. The V gene is TRBV28, the J gene TRBJ2-1, with a tentative D call TRBD2 (5 bases). Germline CDR1 MDHEN, CDR2 SYDVKM. Trimming took off 3 bases at V and 4 bases at J, with 7 bases between the two ends. CDR3 length: 13 residues. The CDR3 DNA sequence: TGTGCCAGCAGTTTTAGGGAGTACAATGAGCAGTTCTTC. As protein: CASSFREYNEQFF.

This clone was recorded a few times. The rearrangement links TRBV6-1 to TRBJ2-7; no reliable D call. The germline V and J ends were trimmed by 5 bases and 4 bases, with 3 bases remaining between them. Germline CDR1 is MNHNS and CDR2 is SASEGT. The CDR3 extends over 10 amino acids. CDR3 sequence: CASSYYEQYF. The CDR3 DNA reads TGTGCCAGCAGTTATTACGAGCAGTACTTC.

This clone came up a few times. The chain has TRBV10-3 and TRBJ2-1, with 7 bases lining up with TRBD2. Losses at the gene ends were 7 bases for V and 10 bases for J; bases not matched to a gene: 4. The CDR3 contains 11 residues. The V gene's germline CDR1 is ENHRY and CDR2 SYGVKD. CDR3 sequence reads: CAITPGGEQFF. The CDR3 coding sequence is TGTGCCATCACTCCGGGAGGAGAGCAGTTCTTC.

V and J are TRBV7-3 and TRBJ1-1; 11 bases line up with TRBD1. This CDR3 region has 15 residues. V lost 5 bases to trimming and J lost 5 bases; unmatched junction nucleotides: 7. Germline V gene lookup returns CDR1 SGHTA and CDR2 FQGTGA. CDR3 residues: CASSPIGQGATEAFF. The CDR3, as DNA: TGTGCCAGCAGCCCCATAGGACAGGGGGCGACTGAAGCTTTCTTT.

The rearrangement joins TRBV15 to TRBJ2-5, with D maybe TRBD1 (6 bases). V shed 3 bases and J shed 1 base, with 9 bases lying between them. The CDR3 is 14 amino acids. Germline V gives CDR1 LNHNV, CDR2 YYDKDF (reference sequence). CDR3 residues: CATSSRDIQETQYF. CDR3 sequence (DNA): TGTGCCACCAGCAGCCGGGACATCCAAGAGACCCAGTACTTC.

This chain uses TRBV4-3 with TRBJ1-2; D is unclear. Per the germline V gene, CDR1 is LGHNA and CDR2 is YSLEER. V lost 1 base and J 3 bases, leaving 15 bases between the germline ends. The CDR3 length is 16 residues. The CDR3 nucleotides read TGCGCCAGCAGCCAAGCTACGTTACAACGGGACTATGGCTACACCTTC. Protein sequence: CASSQATLQRDYGYTF.

This chain links TRBV4-1 with TRBJ1-6; D gene ambiguous. CDR3 length: 16 residues. Trimming took 0 bases from V and 1 from J, leaving 7 bases between them. CDR1 MGHRA and CDR2 YSYEKL come from the germline V gene. The CDR3 bases are TGCGCCAGCAGCCAAGACCGGTCGTCCTATAATTCACCCCTCCACTTT. Protein product: CASSQDRSSYNSPLHF.

The rearrangement joins TRBV5-1 to TRBJ2-2, with 7 nucleotides matching TRBD2. The ends lost 3 bases at V and 8 bases at J; junction bases unmatched: 7. There are 14 residues in the CDR3. The V gene's germline CDR1 is SGHRS and CDR2 YFSETQ. CDR3 in amino acids: CASSSTSEAGELFF. The CDR3 coding sequence is TGCGCCAGCAGCTCTACTAGCGAAGCGGGGGAGCTGTTTTTT.

About this clone: This sample also contains other DNA sequences that code for the same CDR3. The J gene is TRBJ2-7, the V gene TRBV4-3; D is unresolved. Germline V lookup: CDR1 LGHNA, CDR2 YSLEER. The CDR3 spans 15 residues. The V end was cut by 0 bases, the J end by 1 base, with 10 bases between. CDR3 coding DNA: TGCGCCAGCAGCCAAGATCGAGGCGATTCCTACGAGCAGTACTTC. This encodes CASSQDRGDSYEQYF.

In its sample, this clone was seen a few times. This likely stems from a read error, as it lies one base from a far larger clone. The identical CDR3 is also encoded by other nucleotide sequences in the sample. The chain has TRBV5-6 and TRBJ1-2; 10 bases agree with TRBD1. The germline V gene has CDR1 SGHDT and CDR2 YYEEEE. There are 15 residues in the CDR3. The junction had 7 bases not matched to a gene; V was cut back by 0 bases and J by 8 bases. CDR3 sequence reads: CASSLGDDRGQGYTF. The DNA of the CDR3 is TGTGCCAGCAGCTTGGGGGACGACAGGGGGCAAGGCTACACCTTC. The complete variable domain, with remaining parts taken from reference TRBV5-6 and TRBJ1-2, reads DAGVTQSPTHLIKTRGQQVTLRCSPKSGHDTVSWYQQALGQGPQFIFQYYEEEERQRGNFPDRFSGHQFPNYSSELNVNALLLGDSALYLCASSLGDDRGQGYTFGSGTRLTVV.

The gene calls are TRBV25-1 and TRBJ1-1; D perhaps matches TRBD1 (6 bases). The V and J ends lost 2 bases and 5 bases respectively, with 12 bases between them. Germline V CDR1 and CDR2: MGHDK, SYGVNS. The CDR3 runs 14 residues. This CDR3 reads CASSEGGSWTEAFF. The CDR3 DNA follows: TGTGCCAGCAGTGAAGGGGGCAGCTGGACTGAAGCTTTCTTT.

The chain joins TRBV5-6 to TRBJ1-5; no clear D. V dropped 0 bases and J dropped 0 bases, with 13 bases sitting between them. Germline V lookup: CDR1 SGHDT, CDR2 YYEEEE. This CDR3 has 17 amino acids. In DNA, the CDR3 is TGTGCCAGCAGCTTGGGTCGACTCGCTTATAGCAATCAGCCCCAGCATTTT. Amino acids: CASSLGRLAYSNQPQHF. The entire variable domain, with the rest obtained from reference TRBV5-6 and TRBJ1-5, is as follows: DAGVTQSPTHLIKTRGQQVTLRCSPKSGHDTVSWYQQALGQGPQFIFQYYEEEERQRGNFPDRFSGHQFPNYSSELNVNALLLGDSALYLCASSLGRLAYSNQPQHFGDGTRLSIL.

The chain has TRBV5-4 and TRBJ2-1; 9 positions match TRBD2. V dropped 0 bases and J dropped 6; count of bases not matched to a gene: 10. The CDR3 sequence is 17 residues long. CDR1 is SGHNT, CDR2 YYREEE, per germline (reference sequence). The DNA of the CDR3 is TGTGCCAGCAGCTTGGGGGTAGCGGGGGTTCGGGGCAATGAGCAGTTCTTC. This encodes CASSLGVAGVRGNEQFF.

This clone was counted only a few times. The J gene is TRBJ2-5, the V gene TRBV28; 7 nucleotides agree with TRBD2. The ends lost 4 bases at V and 5 bases at J; junction bases unmatched: 10. The germline V gene encodes CDR1 MDHEN and CDR2 SYDVKM. The CDR3 is 15 residues long. Here the CDR3 reads CASSSRGDGEETQYF. The CDR3 DNA is TGTGCCAGCAGTTCCCGGGGGGACGGCGAGGAGACCCAGTACTTC.

This chain connects TRBV5-6 to TRBJ2-7; perhaps TRBD1 as D (5 bases). Between the trimmed V and J ends, which lost 4 bases and 3 bases, there was a span of 23 bases. Germline CDR1 is SGHDT and CDR2 is YYEEEE. The CDR3 extends over 17 amino acids. CDR3 protein: CASSQDLPQGPHYEQYF. For the CDR3, the DNA is TGTGCCAGCAGCCAAGACCTGCCTCAGGGCCCCCACTACGAGCAGTACTTC.

This clone was observed a few times. J is TRBJ1-4 and V is TRBV5-6; D not resolved. Germline-derived CDR1 and CDR2 are SGHDT and YYEEEE. There are 16 residues in the CDR3. Between the trimmed V and J ends, which lost 0 bases and 5 bases, there was a span of 14 bases. In DNA, the CDR3 is TGTGCCAGCAGCTTGGGGGCTTCGGTGGCGAATGAAAAACTGTTTTTT. The encoded protein is CASSLGASVANEKLFF.

This clone showed up just once. The chain recombines TRBV5-1 with TRBJ2-7; the D is unclear. Germline CDR1 SGHRS, CDR2 YFSETQ. Between the trimmed V and J ends, which lost 5 bases and 5 bases, there was a span of 8 bases. This CDR3 has 11 residues. The CDR3 coding sequence is TGCGCCAGCAGAAAGGAGCACGAGCAGTACTTC. This sequence encodes CASRKEHEQYF.

The V call is TRBV13, the J call TRBJ1-6, with a possible D match to TRBD1 (5 bases). CDR1 PRHDT and CDR2 FYEKMQ come from the germline V gene (reference sequence). The CDR3 extends over 14 amino acids. The V gene lost 5 bases and the J gene lost 9 bases, with 14 bases spanning the gap. CDR3 nucleotide sequence: TGTGCCAGCAGCAAAAGGGACTACAGTTCACCCCTCCACTTT. Translating gives CASSKRDYSSPLHF.